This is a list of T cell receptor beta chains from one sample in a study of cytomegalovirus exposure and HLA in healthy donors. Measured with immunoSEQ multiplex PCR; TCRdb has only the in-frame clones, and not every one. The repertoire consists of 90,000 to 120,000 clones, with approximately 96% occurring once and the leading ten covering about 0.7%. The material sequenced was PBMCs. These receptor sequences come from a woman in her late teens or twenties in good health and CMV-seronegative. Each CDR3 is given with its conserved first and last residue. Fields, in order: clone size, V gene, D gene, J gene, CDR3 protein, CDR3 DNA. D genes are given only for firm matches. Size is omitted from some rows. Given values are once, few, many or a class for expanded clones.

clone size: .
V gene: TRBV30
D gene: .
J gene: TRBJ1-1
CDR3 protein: CAWSIGGPDTEAFF
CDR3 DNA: TGTGCCTGGAGTATAGGAGGCCCGGACACTGAAGCTTTCTTT

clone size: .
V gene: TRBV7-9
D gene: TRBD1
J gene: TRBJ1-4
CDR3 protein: CASTSDREANEKLFF
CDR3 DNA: TGTGCCAGCACCTCAGACAGGGAGGCTAATGAAAAACTGTTTTTT

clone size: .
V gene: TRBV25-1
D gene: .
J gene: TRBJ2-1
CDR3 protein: CASSDWTGRVDEQFF
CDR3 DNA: TGTGCCAGCAGTGATTGGACAGGGAGGGTCGATGAGCAGTTCTTC

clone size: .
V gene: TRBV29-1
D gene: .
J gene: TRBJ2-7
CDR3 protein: CSVGLESNEQYF
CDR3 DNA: TGCAGCGTGGGACTGGAGAGCAACGAGCAGTACTTC

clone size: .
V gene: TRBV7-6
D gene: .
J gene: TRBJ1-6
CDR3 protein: CASSFDADNSPLHF
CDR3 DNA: TGTGCCAGCAGCTTCGATGCAGATAATTCACCCCTCCACTTT

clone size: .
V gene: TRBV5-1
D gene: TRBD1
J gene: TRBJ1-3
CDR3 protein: CASSSRTGTGNTIYF
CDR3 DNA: TGCGCCAGCAGCTCGCGGACAGGGACAGGAAACACCATATATTTT

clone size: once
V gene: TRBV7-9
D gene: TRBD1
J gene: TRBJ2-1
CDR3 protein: CASSFALRTGGIEQFF
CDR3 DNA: TGTGCCAGCAGCTTCGCACTACGGACAGGGGGTATTGAGCAGTTCTTC

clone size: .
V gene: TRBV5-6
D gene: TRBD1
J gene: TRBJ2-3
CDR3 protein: CASSLVTGGPDTQYF
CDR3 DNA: TGTGCCAGCAGCTTGGTTACAGGGGGACCAGATACGCAGTATTTT

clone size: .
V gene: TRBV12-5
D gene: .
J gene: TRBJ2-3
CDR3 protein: CASGLQGPTDTQYF
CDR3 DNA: TGTGCTAGTGGCCTACAGGGTCCCACAGATACGCAGTATTTT

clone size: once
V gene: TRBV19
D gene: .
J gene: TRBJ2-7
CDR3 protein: CASSTGLWGREQYF
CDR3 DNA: TGTGCCAGTAGTACCGGGCTTTGGGGGCGCGAGCAGTACTTC

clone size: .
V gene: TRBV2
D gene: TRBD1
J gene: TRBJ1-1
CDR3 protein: CASRVRTGGTEAFF
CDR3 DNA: TGTGCCAGCAGGGTACGGACAGGGGGGACTGAAGCTTTCTTT

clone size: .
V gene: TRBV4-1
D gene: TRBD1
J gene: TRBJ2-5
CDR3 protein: CASSQEETGGLETQYF
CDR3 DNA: TGCGCCAGCAGCCAAGAAGAGACAGGGGGCTTAGAGACCCAGTACTTC

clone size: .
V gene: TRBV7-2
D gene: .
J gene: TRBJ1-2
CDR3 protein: CASSPARAAYGYTF
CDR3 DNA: TGTGCCAGCAGCCCCGCGCGGGCAGCCTATGGCTACACCTTC

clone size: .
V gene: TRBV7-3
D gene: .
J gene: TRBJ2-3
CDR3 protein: CASSPASSDTQYF
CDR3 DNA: TGTGCCAGCAGCCCCGCTAGTTCAGATACGCAGTATTTT

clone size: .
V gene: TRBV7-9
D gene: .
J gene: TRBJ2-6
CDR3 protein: CASSLEWDILSGANVLTF
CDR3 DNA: TGTGCCAGCAGCTTAGAGTGGGACATCCTCTCTGGGGCCAACGTCCTGACTTTC

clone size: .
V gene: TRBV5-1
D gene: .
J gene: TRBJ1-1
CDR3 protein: CASSLAGRGMGEAFF
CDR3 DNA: TGCGCCAGCAGCCTTGCTGGTCGGGGGATGGGAGAAGCTTTCTTT

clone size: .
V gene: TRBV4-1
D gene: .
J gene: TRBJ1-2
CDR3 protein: CASSQDLAPRGYTF
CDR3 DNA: TGCGCCAGCAGCCAAGATTTAGCTCCTCGGGGCTACACCTTC

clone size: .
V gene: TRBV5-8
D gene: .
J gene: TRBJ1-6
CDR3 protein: CASRLNRESPLHF
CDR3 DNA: TGTGCCAGCAGATTGAACAGGGAGTCACCCCTCCACTTT

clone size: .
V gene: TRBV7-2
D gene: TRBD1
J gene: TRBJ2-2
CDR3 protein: CASSLAAYDRENTGELFF
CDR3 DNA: TGTGCCAGCAGCTTAGCCGCATATGACAGGGAGAACACCGGGGAGCTGTTTTTT

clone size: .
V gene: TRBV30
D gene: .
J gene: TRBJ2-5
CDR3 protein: CAWLLNEETQYF
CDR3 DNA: TGTGCCTGGCTCCTAAACGAAGAGACCCAGTACTTC

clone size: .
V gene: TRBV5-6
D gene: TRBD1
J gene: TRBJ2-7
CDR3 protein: CASSLAPGTGLHYEQYF
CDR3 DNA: TGTGCCAGCAGCTTGGCACCCGGGACAGGCCTCCACTACGAGCAGTACTTC

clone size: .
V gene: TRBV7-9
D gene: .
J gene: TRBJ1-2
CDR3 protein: CASSQSGSPYSYTF
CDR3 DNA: TGTGCCAGCAGCCAGTCGGGGTCTCCCTATAGCTACACCTTC

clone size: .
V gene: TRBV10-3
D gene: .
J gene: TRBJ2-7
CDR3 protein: CAISELYEQYF
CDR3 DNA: TGTGCCATCAGTGAGCTCTACGAGCAGTACTTC

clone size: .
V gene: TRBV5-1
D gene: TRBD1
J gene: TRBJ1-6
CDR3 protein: CASSLILPGQVNSPLHF
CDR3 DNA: TGCGCCAGCAGCTTGATACTACCGGGACAGGTGAATTCACCCCTCCACTTT

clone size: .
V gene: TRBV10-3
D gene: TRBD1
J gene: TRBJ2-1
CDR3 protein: CAVSGQAANEQFF
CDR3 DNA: TGTGCCGTCTCGGGACAGGCGGCCAATGAGCAGTTCTTC

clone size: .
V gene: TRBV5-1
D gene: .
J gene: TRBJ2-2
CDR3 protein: CASSPGTDRTGELFF
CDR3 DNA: TGCGCCAGCAGCCCAGGGACTGACCGCACCGGGGAGCTGTTTTTT

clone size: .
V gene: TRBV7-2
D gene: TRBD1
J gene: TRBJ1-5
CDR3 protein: CASSQTGSGPQHF
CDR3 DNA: TGTGCCAGCAGCCAGACAGGGTCGGGGCCCCAGCATTTT

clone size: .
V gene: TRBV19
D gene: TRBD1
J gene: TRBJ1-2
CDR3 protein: CASSDSSGTVVYGYTF
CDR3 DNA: TGTGCCAGTAGTGACTCTTCCGGGACAGTAGTCTATGGCTACACCTTC

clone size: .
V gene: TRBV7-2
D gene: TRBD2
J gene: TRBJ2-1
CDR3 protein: CASSEITGGTWPEQFF
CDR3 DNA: TGTGCCAGCAGCGAGATAACGGGGGGGACCTGGCCTGAGCAGTTCTTC

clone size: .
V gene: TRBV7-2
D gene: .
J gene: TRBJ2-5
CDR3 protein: CASSLGGASETQYF
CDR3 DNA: TGTGCCAGCAGCTTGGGTGGGGCCTCAGAGACCCAGTACTTC

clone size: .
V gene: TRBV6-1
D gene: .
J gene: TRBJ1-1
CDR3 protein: CASNLQGWNTEAFF
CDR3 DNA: TGTGCCAGCAATTTACAGGGTTGGAACACTGAAGCTTTCTTT

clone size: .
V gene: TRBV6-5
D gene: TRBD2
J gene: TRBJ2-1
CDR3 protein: CASTHGGAPNEQFF
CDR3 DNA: TGTGCCAGCACCCACGGGGGGGCTCCCAATGAGCAGTTCTTC

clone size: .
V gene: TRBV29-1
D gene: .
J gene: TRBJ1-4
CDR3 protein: CSVEDQGREGEKLFF
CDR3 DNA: TGCAGCGTTGAAGATCAGGGGAGGGAGGGTGAAAAACTGTTTTTT

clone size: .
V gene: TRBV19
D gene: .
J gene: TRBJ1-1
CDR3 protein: CATTQERTVTEAFF
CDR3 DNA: TGTGCCACGACTCAAGAGAGGACAGTTACTGAAGCTTTCTTT

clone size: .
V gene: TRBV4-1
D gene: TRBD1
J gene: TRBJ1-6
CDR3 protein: CASSRTGTPLHF
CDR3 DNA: TGCGCCAGCAGCCGGACAGGGACACCCCTCCACTTT

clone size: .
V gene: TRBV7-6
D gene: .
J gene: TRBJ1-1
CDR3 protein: CASSKYPPGEMNTEAFF
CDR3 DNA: TGTGCCAGCAGCAAATACCCCCCTGGGGAGATGAACACTGAAGCTTTCTTT

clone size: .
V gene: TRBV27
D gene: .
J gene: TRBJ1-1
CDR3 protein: CASSSVGGRESANEAFF
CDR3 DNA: TGTGCCAGCAGTTCGGTGGGTGGCAGGGAATCAGCGAACGAAGCTTTCTTT

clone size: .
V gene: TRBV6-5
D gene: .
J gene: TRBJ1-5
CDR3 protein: CASSYSAVSNQPQHF
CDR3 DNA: TGTGCCAGCAGTTACTCGGCAGTTAGCAATCAGCCCCAGCATTTT

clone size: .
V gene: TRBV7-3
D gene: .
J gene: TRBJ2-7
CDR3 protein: CASSLGGGSEQYF
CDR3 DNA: TGTGCCAGCAGCTTAGGTGGGGGGAGCGAGCAGTACTTC

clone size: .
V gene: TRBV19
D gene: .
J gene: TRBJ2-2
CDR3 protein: CASSTAAINTGELFF
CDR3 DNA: TGTGCCAGTAGTACGGCGGCAATTAACACCGGGGAGCTGTTTTTT

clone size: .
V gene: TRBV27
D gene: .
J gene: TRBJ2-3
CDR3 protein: CASSPTSGYTQYF
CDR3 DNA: TGTGCCAGCAGTCCCACTTCGGGGTATACGCAGTATTTT

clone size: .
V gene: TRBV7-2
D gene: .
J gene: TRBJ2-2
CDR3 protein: CASSLMRGPGELFF
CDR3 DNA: TGTGCCAGCAGCTTAATGCGGGGGCCCGGGGAGCTGTTTTTT